Below are 11 T cell receptor beta chains sequenced from a single sample in a study of T cell responses to AZD1222 COVID-19 vaccine. Libraries were prepared by immunoSEQ multiplex PCR; TCRdb keeps only in-frame clonotypes and omits some of them. Of about 100,000 clones in the sample, about nine tenths were seen once. Material: peripheral blood, obtained on day 0 of AZD1222 vaccination. Receptors were obtained from an adult in good health.

V is TRBV4-1 and J is TRBJ2-1; D is tentatively TRBD1 or TRBD2 (5 bases each). Between the trimmed V and J ends, which lost 3 bases and 0 bases, there was a span of 15 bases. Germline-derived CDR1 and CDR2 are MGHRA and YSYEKL. The CDR3 length is 17 residues. CDR3 sequence (DNA): TGCGCCAGCAGCCACGCCGGGGCAGGCAGCTCCTACAATGAGCAGTTCTTC. Its protein is CASSHAGAGSSYNEQFF.

The chain carries TRBV10-3 and TRBJ1-2; TRBD1 matches at 11 bases. The CDR3 is made up of 13 amino acids. Germline CDR1 is ENHRY and CDR2 is SYGVKD. V trimming: 6 bases; J trimming: 8 bases; junction bases outside the gene matches: 5. The CDR3 spells CAISPGQGVGYTF. The CDR3 DNA reads TGTGCCATCAGCCCGGGACAGGGGGTCGGCTACACCTTC.

V usage is TRBV28 and J usage is TRBJ2-1; TRBD1 agrees at 7 bases. Germline loops: CDR1 MDHEN, CDR2 SYDVKM. The trim removed 5 bases at V and 6 bases at J, leaving 10 bases unmatched. CDR3 length equals 15 residues. In DNA, the CDR3 is TGTGCCAGCAGTCTCCGGGACAGTCGTATCAATGAGCAGTTCTTC. It yields the protein CASSLRDSRINEQFF.

The chain combines TRBV5-1 with TRBJ1-1, with 10 bases lining up with TRBD1. The CDR3 consists of 15 residues. Losses at the gene ends were 4 bases for V and 1 base for J; bases not matched to a gene: 4. Germline V CDR1 and CDR2: SGHRS, YFSETQ. CDR3 amino acids: CASSTGQGGNTEAFF. The CDR3 DNA follows: TGCGCCAGCAGCACCGGACAGGGGGGGAACACTGAAGCTTTCTTT.

The chain is built from TRBV19 and TRBJ2-1, with 10 bases fitting TRBD2. The CDR3 loop spans 15 amino acids. The V gene's germline CDR1 is LNHDA and CDR2 SQIVND (reference sequence). The J segment lost 3 bases and the V segment lost 6 bases, leaving 5 bases of the junction unmatched. CDR3: CASRIGLAVYNEQFF. CDR3 in DNA: TGTGCCAGTAGGATTGGACTAGCGGTCTACAATGAGCAGTTCTTC.

The CDR3 loop reads CASSEAPASRAETQYF. The CDR3 coding sequence is TGTGCCAGCAGTGAAGCCCCGGCTTCGAGGGCGGAGACCCAGTACTTC. V and J are TRBV6-1 and TRBJ2-5; possible D gene TRBD2, 5 bases. Germline-derived CDR1 and CDR2 are MNHNS and SASEGT. Trimming left V 0 bases short and J 5 bases short, with 16 bases between. CDR3 length equals 16 residues.

The chain employs TRBV27 and TRBJ2-1, with D unresolved. CDR3 length: 14 amino acids. Germline loops: CDR1 MNHEY, CDR2 SMNVEV (reference sequence). Trimming took 6 bases from V and 3 from J, leaving 12 bases between them. CDR3 sequence reads: CASSPAAYYNEQFF. DNA for the CDR3: TGTGCCAGCAGCCCGGCTGCCTACTACAATGAGCAGTTCTTC.

This clone was detected only a few times. The CDR3 protein is CASSGGTDYEQYF. The CDR3 DNA reads as TGTGCCAGCAGCGGCGGGACAGACTACGAGCAGTACTTC. The chain uses TRBV7-8 and TRBJ2-7, with D maybe TRBD1 (7 bases). Germline V lookup: CDR1 SGHVS, CDR2 FQNEAQ. The CDR3 contains 13 residues. V was cut by 5 bases and J by 3 bases, with 11 bases left in between.

Regarding this clone: This specimen includes other DNA sequences encoding the same CDR3. This chain links TRBV28 with TRBJ1-6, with D tentatively TRBD1 (5 bases). The V gene lost 6 bases and the J gene lost 5 bases, with 11 bases spanning the gap. The germline CDR1 and CDR2 sequences are MDHEN and SYDVKM. This CDR3 contains 14 residues. This CDR3 is CASSLSGDNSPLHF. CDR3 sequence (DNA): TGTGCCAGCAGCCTTTCGGGGGATAATTCACCCCTCCACTTT. Filled out from reference TRBV28 and TRBJ1-6, the complete variable domain reads DVKVTQSSRYLVKRTGEKVFLECVQDMDHENMFWYRQDPGLGLRLIYFSYDVKMKEKGDIPEGYSVSREKKERFSLILESASTNQTSMYLCASSLSGDNSPLHFGNGTRLTVT.

The chain has TRBV9 and TRBJ2-3; D gene unclear. V lost 4 bases, J lost 5 bases, and 11 bases lay in between. The CDR3 has 13 amino acids. Germline V lookup: CDR1 SGDLS, CDR2 YYNGEE. CDR3 sequence reads: CASSLAYEDTQYF. Here the CDR3 DNA reads TGTGCCAGCAGCTTGGCATATGAAGATACGCAGTATTTT.

V is TRBV3-1 (or the pseudogene TRBV3-2) and J is TRBJ1-2; a possible D gene is TRBD1 (5 bases). V gave up 1 base and J gave up 5 bases, with 11 bases separating them. The V gene's germline CDR1 is LGHDT and CDR2 YNNKEL (reference sequence). The length of the CDR3 is 14 residues. The CDR3 sequence is CASSQGQGEYGYTF. Written as DNA, the CDR3 is TGTGCCAGCAGCCAAGGGCAGGGAGAGTATGGCTACACCTTC.